This T cell receptor (beta chain) was captured by sequencing in a study of T cell clonality in common variable immunodeficiency. Germline-derived CDR1 and CDR2 are KGHSH and LQKENI. This CDR3 comprises 14 residues. The V gene lost 6 bases and the J gene lost 4 bases, with 16 bases spanning the gap. Patients had low serum IgG, IgA and/or IgM and specific antibody deficiency. Profiling relied on immunoSEQ multiplex PCR, and the TCRdb table lists in-frame clones only, not all of them. The repertoire consists of about 21,000 clones, none detected only once. This clone was picked up many times. Its antigen is unknown. The sequenced fragment ends 3 residues before the CDR3 boundary, so the rest is inferred from the germline J gene. Broader study findings: Fewer deletions and N-nucleotide insertions were reportedly seen in common variable immunodeficiency TCR beta sequences. Shared TCRbeta clones were fewer between CVID subjects than controls. T cell subpopulation sequencing would be needed to explain CVID clonality.

The rearrangement uses TRBV18 and TRBJ2-7; weak D call: TRBD2 (7 bases). Sequenced: peripheral blood mononuclear cells. This clonotype originated in a human donor with common variable immunodeficiency. The covered CDR3 bases are TGTGCCAGCTCTCCGGCCGGGGGGCGGTACGAG. It is translated as CASSPAGGRYE. The entire CDR3 reads CASSPAGGRYEQYF.